Below, 11 T cell receptor beta chains from the same sample are listed, as sequenced in a study of cytomegalovirus exposure and HLA in healthy donors. The repertoire was sequenced with immunoSEQ multiplex PCR; TCRdb's copy has only in-frame clones and lacks some. The sample lists 200,000 to 300,000 clones, approximately 86% occurring once. Sequencing was done on a sample of PBMCs. The receptors stem from a young woman in good health and CMV-seropositive.

The rearrangement uses TRBV19 and TRBJ1-5; the D is unclear. CDR3 length equals 17 residues. Germline assignment: CDR1 LNHDA and CDR2 SQIVND (reference sequence). Trimming removed 4 bases from V and 0 bases from J, with 16 bases in between. CDR3 bases: TGTGCCAGTAGTAGCCAGGCCTACACCAATAGCAATCAGCCCCAGCATTTT. It specifies CASSSQAYTNSNQPQHF.

The rearrangement links TRBV9 to TRBJ1-2; TRBD1 matches at 12 bases. The V and J ends lost 3 bases and 8 bases, in that order; junction bases with no gene match: 14. CDR1 SGDLS and CDR2 YYNGEE come from the germline V gene. The CDR3 contains 17 residues. This CDR3 reads CASSAFGTGGNPKGYTF. CDR3 coding DNA: TGTGCCAGCAGCGCCTTTGGGACAGGGGGCAATCCGAAGGGCTACACCTTC.

The V call is TRBV28, the J call TRBJ1-4, with no clear D. The germline V gene has CDR1 MDHEN and CDR2 SYDVKM. V was pared by 8 bases and J by 3 bases, with 10 bases between. There are 13 residues in the CDR3. The chain's CDR3 is CASRRGPNEKLFF. The DNA of the CDR3 is TGTGCCAGCCGTCGAGGCCCTAATGAAAAACTGTTTTTT.

CDR3 in amino acids: CASSLTSGSMYEQYF. CDR3 bases: TGCGCCAGCAGCTTGACTAGCGGGAGTATGTACGAGCAGTACTTC. The chain recombines TRBV5-1 with TRBJ2-7; 11 nucleotides line up with TRBD2. Germline trimming cut 1 base from V and 4 bases from J; bases unmatched to any gene: 4. This CDR3 spans 15 amino acids. Germline V gene sequence: CDR1 SGHRS, CDR2 YFSETQ.

V usage is TRBV5-1 and J usage is TRBJ2-3; D gene ambiguous. There are 15 residues in the CDR3. V lost 4 bases, J lost 0 bases, and 12 bases lay in between. Germline assignment: CDR1 SGHRS and CDR2 YFSETQ. The DNA for the CDR3 is TGCGCCAGCAGCCATGCGATCCCCAGCACAGATACGCAGTATTTT. Translating it yields CASSHAIPSTDTQYF.

The rearrangement joins TRBV11-3 to TRBJ1-1; 8 positions agree with TRBD1. The germline gives CDR1 SGHNT, CDR2 YENEEA. The CDR3 totals 16 residues. After removal of 7 bases from V and 0 bases from J, the junction contained 10 bases not matched to a gene. CDR3 DNA: TGTGCCAGCACCTCTGCTGGACAGGGTTTGAACACTGAAGCTTTCTTT. This gives the protein CASTSAGQGLNTEAFF. The full variable domain, rest sourced from reference TRBV11-3 and TRBJ1-1, is EAGVVQSPRYKIIEKKQPVAFWCNPISGHNTLYWYLQNLGQGPELLIRYENEEAVDDSQLPKDRFSAERLKGVDSTLKIQPAELGDSAVYLCASTSAGQGLNTEAFFGQGTRLTVV.

This chain links TRBV7-9 with TRBJ2-5; D is possibly TRBD2 (5 bases). The CDR3 runs 13 residues. Germline lookup yields CDR1 SEHNR and CDR2 FQNEAQ (reference sequence). V was trimmed by 3 bases and J by 5 bases, leaving 10 bases between them. The CDR3 reads CASSFRGLETQYF. The CDR3 bases are TGTGCCAGCAGCTTTCGGGGTTTGGAGACCCAGTACTTC. The full variable domain, rest sourced from reference TRBV7-9 and TRBJ2-5, is DTGVSQNPRHKITKRGQNVTFRCDPISEHNRLYWYRQTLGQGPEFLTYFQNEAQLEKSRLLSDRFSAERPKGSFSTLEIQRTEQGDSAMYLCASSFRGLETQYFGPGTRLLVL.

V and J are TRBV2 and TRBJ1-2; 9 bases fit TRBD1. The J segment lost 4 bases and the V segment lost 4 bases, leaving 4 bases of the junction unmatched. The CDR3 has 14 amino acids. Germline V gives CDR1 SNHLY, CDR2 FYNNEI. CDR3 in DNA: TGTGCCAGCAGTGGGGACAGGGTGGGCTATGGCTACACCTTC. It is translated as CASSGDRVGYGYTF.

This chain uses TRBV5-1 with TRBJ2-5; 7 nucleotides match TRBD1. The CDR3 has 14 residues. Germline CDR1 and CDR2: SGHRS and YFSETQ. J was trimmed by 3 bases and V by 2 bases; bases with no gene match: 4. The CDR3 bases are TGCGCCAGCAGCTTACAAGGGACAGAAGAGACCCAGTACTTC. Translated: CASSLQGTEETQYF.

This chain links TRBV30 with TRBJ2-2, with D possibly TRBD1 on 6 matching bases. The CDR3 totals 13 residues. CDR1 and CDR2 from the germline V gene are GTSNPN and SVGIG (reference sequence). Trimming left V 5 bases short and J 13 bases short, with 20 bases between. CDR3 sequence: CAWESFKQGPLFF. DNA for the CDR3: TGTGCCTGGGAATCTTTCAAACAGGGCCCGCTGTTTTTT.

In DNA, the CDR3 is TGTGCCAGCAGCTTAGGCGGGGTTACCGGGGAGCTGTTTTTT. As protein: CASSLGGVTGELFF. The gene calls are TRBV11-3 and TRBJ2-2, with TRBD2 as a possible D gene (6 bases). This CDR3 region has 14 residues. Germline-derived CDR1 and CDR2 are SGHNT and YENEEA. The V end lost 1 base, the J end lost 5 bases, and 8 bases lay between the germline ends.